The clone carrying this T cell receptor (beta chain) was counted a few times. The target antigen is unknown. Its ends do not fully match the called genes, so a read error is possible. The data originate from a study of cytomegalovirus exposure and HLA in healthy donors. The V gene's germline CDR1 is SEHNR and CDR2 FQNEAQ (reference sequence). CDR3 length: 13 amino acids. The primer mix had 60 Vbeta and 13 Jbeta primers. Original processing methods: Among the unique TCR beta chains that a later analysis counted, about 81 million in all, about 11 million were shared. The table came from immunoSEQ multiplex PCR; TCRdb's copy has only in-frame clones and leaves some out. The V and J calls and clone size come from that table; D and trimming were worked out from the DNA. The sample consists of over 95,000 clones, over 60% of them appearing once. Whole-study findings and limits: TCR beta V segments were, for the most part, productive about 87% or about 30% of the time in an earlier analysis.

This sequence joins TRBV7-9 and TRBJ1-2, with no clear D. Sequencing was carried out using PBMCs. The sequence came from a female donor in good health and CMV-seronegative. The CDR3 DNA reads TGTTCCAGCAGCTCTTTGGGGAGCGGTGGCTACACCTTC. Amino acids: CSSSSLGSGGYTF. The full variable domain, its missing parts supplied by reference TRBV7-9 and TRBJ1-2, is DTGVSQNPRHKITKRGQNVTFRCDPISEHNRLYWYRQTLGQGPEFLTYFQNEAQLEKSRLLSDRFSAERPKGSFSTLEIQRTEQGDSAMYLCSSSSLGSGGYTFGSGTRLTVV.